Sequencing of this T cell receptor beta chain was carried out in a study of T cell repertoires in cytomegalovirus infection. Broader study findings: There were HLA-C-restricted CMV-specific TCR beta clonotypes dominating the ex vivo response. Pooled public TCR beta family frequency picked out CMV carriers with the relevant HLA.

V lost 0 bases to trimming and J lost 2 bases, with 13 bases between them. The CDR3 length is 16 residues. Germline V gives CDR1 MNHEY, CDR2 SVGAGI. TCRdb processed the reads anew with MiXCR; each CDR3 protein has one entry. This sample yields 150,000 to 200,000 distinct CDR3 sequences, of which 13% to 15% are seen a single time; roughly 30% belongs to the top ten. Concerning this clonotype: Its antigen is unknown.

The sample taken for sequencing was PBMCs. The chain links TRBV6-5 to TRBJ1-2; D call uncertain. The receptor's source is a human donor in good health (CMV status not recorded). Some clones in this sample may be carry-over from other donors' samples. This CDR3 reads CASSYSASRPNYGYTF. The CDR3 DNA reads as TGTGCCAGCAGTTACTCGGCGTCCCGACCGAACTATGGCTACACCTTC.